This TCR beta chain is from a study of blood T cells in healthy people across ages. Study information: When template switching was applied, about one barcoded beta molecule was captured per two T cells.

A second PCR of 7 to 11 cycles used a sample-barcoded 5' primer and a J-beta primer mix. TCRdb analysed the 5' RACE reads with MiXCR anew, one entry per CDR3 protein. The profile shows around 2 million distinct CDR3 sequences, about two fifths of them singletons. Study-wide results and limits: When set beside aged donors, long-lived donors presented more naive CD4+ cells and higher diversity. Possibly, changes in expanded clonotypes were confounded because donor CMV status was unknown.

To note about this clonotype: Antigen: not known.

The V gene's germline CDR1 is SGHTA and CDR2 FQGTGA. The CDR3 runs to 19 residues. Trimming took off 0 bases at V and 2 bases at J, with 21 bases between the two ends. Extraction yielded at least 6 micrograms of total RNA per sample. This chain joins TRBV7-3 and TRBJ2-3, with D possibly matching TRBD1 (5 bases). This receptor was obtained from a human donor in good health. The specimen was blood. CDR3 loop: CASSLTGSRQSTSTDTQYF. The CDR3 DNA reads TGTGCCAGCAGCTTAACCGGATCGAGACAGTCAACCTCCACAGATACGCAGTATTTT.